Detailed here is one T cell receptor (beta chain). This PCR relied on a set of 60 Vbeta primers and 13 Jbeta primers. Only in-frame clones appear in the TCRdb table, and some are missing; sequencing was by immunoSEQ multiplex PCR. The data show roughly 200,000 clones, over 75% seen once. The data derive from a study of cytomegalovirus exposure and HLA in healthy donors. The sequencing sample was made of PBMCs. The sequence derives from a woman younger than 45 in good health and CMV-seronegative.

The CDR3, as DNA: TGTGCCAGCCGAGATTGGGACAGGGCTAACGAGCAGTACTTC. Its translation: CASRDWDRANEQYF. The V call is TRBV25-1, the J call TRBJ2-7, with TRBD1 matching 9 bases. Germline V gene sequence: CDR1 MGHDK, CDR2 SYGVNS. The CDR3 totals 14 residues. The V segment lost 8 bases and the J segment 5 bases; nucleotides outside the gene matches: 10.